A single sample gave rise to the 28 T cell receptor beta chains below, sequenced in a study of cytomegalovirus exposure and HLA in healthy donors. Both 60 Vbeta primers and 13 Jbeta primers went into the PCR. TCRdb's copy holds only in-frame clones and misses some; the assay was immunoSEQ multiplex PCR. The sample includes under 150,000 clones, roughly two thirds of them seen just once. The sample was PBMCs. All receptors derive from a human donor in good health.

The rearrangement links TRBV14 to TRBJ2-7; TRBD1 aligns across 10 bases. CDR1 and CDR2 from the germline V gene are SGHDN and FVKESK. Trimming removed 6 bases from V and 6 bases from J; junction bases left unmatched: 11. The CDR3 has 15 residues. This chain's CDR3 is CASSQRLGTGAEQYF. The CDR3 bases are TGTGCCAGCAGTCAACGACTTGGGACAGGGGCCGAGCAGTACTTC.

This clone appeared once. The genes are TRBV9 and TRBJ1-1; 7 nucleotides match TRBD1. This CDR3 spans 13 amino acids. Germline V gene lookup returns CDR1 SGDLS and CDR2 YYNGEE. V shed 0 bases, J shed 7 bases, and the junction held 3 bases outside the gene matches. CDR3: CASSVGQGSEAFF. In DNA, the CDR3 is TGTGCCAGCAGCGTAGGACAGGGTAGTGAAGCTTTCTTT.

CDR3 loop: CASNSVGSNYGYTF. The CDR3 DNA follows: TGTGCCAGCAACAGTGTAGGCAGCAACTATGGCTACACCTTC. J is TRBJ1-2 and V is TRBV7-9; unclear D gene. Germline lookup yields CDR1 SEHNR and CDR2 FQNEAQ (reference sequence). The CDR3 contains 14 residues. Trimming stripped 7 bases from V and 2 bases from J, with 14 bases between.

V and J are TRBV19 and TRBJ2-1; D is unresolved. Germline V lookup: CDR1 LNHDA, CDR2 SQIVND (reference sequence). With 6 bases removed from V and 4 bases from J, the gap between germline ends came to 7 bases. The CDR3 is 12 residues long. The CDR3 region is CASSRLYNEQFF. The CDR3 DNA follows: TGTGCCAGTAGCCGACTTTACAATGAGCAGTTCTTC.

This clone was observed a few times. V is TRBV5-1 and J is TRBJ2-1, with a tentative D call TRBD1 (5 bases). The CDR3 extends over 14 amino acids. V shed 2 bases and J shed 8 bases, with 14 bases lying between them. CDR1 is SGHRS and CDR2 is YFSETQ in the germline V gene. The CDR3 coding sequence is TGCGCCAGCAGCTTCCGGCAGGGAAATGATGAGCAGTTCTTC. It encodes CASSFRQGNDEQFF.

Points on this clone: The same CDR3 is also encoded by other DNA sequences in this sample. This sequence joins TRBV15 and TRBJ2-5; D is uncertain. Trimming shortened V by 1 base and J by 2 bases, and 5 bases separated the two germline ends. Germline lookup yields CDR1 LNHNV and CDR2 YYDKDF (reference sequence). The CDR3 spans 13 residues. Written as DNA, the CDR3 is TGTGCCACCAGCAGAGGGCAACAAGAGACCCAGTACTTC. Its protein product is CATSRGQQETQYF.

The gene calls are TRBV30 and TRBJ1-3; 11 nucleotides agree with TRBD1. V gave up 1 base and J gave up 7 bases; unmatched junction bases: 6. CDR1 is GTSNPN and CDR2 is SVGIG in the germline V gene (reference sequence). The CDR3 covers 15 residues. Here the CDR3 DNA reads TGTGCCTGGAGTGCCTCCGGGACAGGGGGGAACACCATATATTTT. Translation gives CAWSASGTGGNTIYF.

This clone was recorded a few times. The chain is built from TRBV19 and TRBJ1-1; no definite D call. V dropped 4 bases and J dropped 4 bases, with 16 bases sitting between them. The CDR3 is made up of 15 amino acids. Germline CDR1 reads LNHDA; CDR2 reads SQIVND (reference sequence). Here the CDR3 DNA reads TGTGCCAGTAGTAAGGGCCCCGGGGTAGGCACTGAAGCTTTCTTT. Translating gives CASSKGPGVGTEAFF. Supplemented by reference TRBV19 and TRBJ1-1, the full variable domain reads DGGITQSPKYLFRKEGQNVTLSCEQNLNHDAMYWYRQDPGQGLRLIYYSQIVNDFQKGDIAEGYSVSREKKESFPLTVTSAQKNPTAFYLCASSKGPGVGTEAFFGQGTRLTVV.

The chain is built from TRBV7-2 and TRBJ2-7; 13 nucleotides agree with TRBD2. CDR1 and CDR2 (germline): SGHTA, FQGNSA. Trimming cost V 5 bases and J 7 bases; bases outside gene matches: 14. The CDR3 is made up of 17 amino acids. CDR3 sequence (DNA): TGTGCCAGCAGCACCAGAGGGACTAGCGGGACGCTGTTGGAGCAGTACTTC. Protein sequence: CASSTRGTSGTLLEQYF. Supplemented by reference TRBV7-2 and TRBJ2-7, the full variable domain reads GAGVSQSPSNKVTEKGKDVELRCDPISGHTALYWYRQSLGQGLEFLIYFQGNSAPDKSGLPSDRFSAERTGGSVSTLTIQRTQQEDSAVYLCASSTRGTSGTLLEQYFGPGTRLTVT.

The chain links TRBV29-1 to TRBJ2-1, with a tentative D call TRBD1 (5 bases). The ends were cut back, 2 bases at V and 1 base at J, with 12 bases in the middle. The CDR3 loop spans 15 amino acids. Germline values: CDR1 SQVTM, CDR2 ANQGSEA. The CDR3 region is CSVESPGWSYNEQFF. CDR3 bases: TGCAGCGTTGAATCCCCAGGGTGGTCCTACAATGAGCAGTTCTTC.

V is TRBV5-6 and J is TRBJ1-2; possible D gene TRBD1, 5 bases. The V and J ends lost 0 bases and 5 bases respectively, with 8 bases between them. CDR3 length: 13 residues. Germline loops: CDR1 SGHDT, CDR2 YYEEEE. DNA of the CDR3: TGTGCCAGCAGCTTGGGGGCAGGGTATGGCTACACCTTC. Amino acids: CASSLGAGYGYTF. Full variable domain (outside the CDR3, taken from reference TRBV5-6 and TRBJ1-2): DAGVTQSPTHLIKTRGQQVTLRCSPKSGHDTVSWYQQALGQGPQFIFQYYEEEERQRGNFPDRFSGHQFPNYSSELNVNALLLGDSALYLCASSLGAGYGYTFGSGTRLTVV.

Of note for this clone: Other DNA sequences in the sample encode the same CDR3. This chain joins TRBV5-5 and TRBJ1-1; D remains unclear. Germline CDR1 and CDR2: SGHKS and YYEKEE (reference sequence). The germline V and J ends were trimmed by 0 bases and 2 bases, with 5 bases remaining between them. The CDR3 consists of 13 residues. The CDR3 spells CASSLAVNTEAFF. The CDR3 DNA reads as TGTGCCAGCAGCTTGGCAGTTAACACTGAAGCTTTCTTT.

J is TRBJ2-5 and V is TRBV6-5; D not resolved. The V gene's germline CDR1 is MNHEY and CDR2 SVGAGI. The germline V and J ends were trimmed by 5 bases and 6 bases, with 7 bases remaining between them. The CDR3 sequence is 11 residues long. The CDR3 coding sequence is TGTGCCAGCAGTAACAGACAGACCCAGTACTTC. Translating it yields CASSNRQTQYF.

This chain uses TRBV30 with TRBJ2-5, with D perhaps matching TRBD2 (6 bases). The closer fit of TRBJ2-7 to the DNA end suggests the J call may be wrong. The CDR3 length is 14 residues. Germline CDR1 GTSNPN, CDR2 SVGIG (reference sequence). CDR3 nucleotide sequence: TGTGCCTGGAGTGCAGGCGGGACCTCCTACGAGCAGTACTTC. Its protein product is CAWSAGGTSYEQYF.

The rearrangement uses TRBV27 and TRBJ2-5; D remains ambiguous. CDR3 length: 13 amino acids. CDR1 and CDR2 from the germline V gene are MNHEY and SMNVEV (reference sequence). V shed 5 bases and J shed 1 base, with 8 bases lying between them. CDR3 loop: CASSPRTQETQYF. For the CDR3, the DNA is TGTGCCAGCAGTCCGAGAACCCAAGAGACCCAGTACTTC.

This clone was observed a few times. V gene TRBV28 combines with J gene TRBJ1-5; tentative D call: TRBD1 (5 bases). The CDR3 totals 17 residues. From germline, CDR1 is MDHEN and CDR2 SYDVKM. V was clipped by 0 bases and J by 4 bases, with 16 bases between them. CDR3 amino acids: CASSLWGLNLENQPQHF. In DNA, the CDR3 is TGTGCCAGCAGTTTATGGGGACTCAACCTGGAAAATCAGCCCCAGCATTTT.

This clone was seen more than once but under ten times. The rearrangement joins TRBV19 to TRBJ1-2; the match to TRBD1 covers 8 bases. J was trimmed by 6 bases and V by 6 bases; bases with no gene match: 6. In germline, CDR1 is LNHDA, CDR2 SQIVND (reference sequence). CDR3 length: 13 amino acids. The CDR3 bases are TGTGCCAGTAGCGGGGACAGGTTAGATGGCTACACCTTC. It is translated as CASSGDRLDGYTF.

This sequence joins TRBV7-2 and TRBJ2-1; D is possibly TRBD2 (6 bases). This CDR3 region has 15 residues. Trimming took off 2 bases at V and 1 base at J, with 9 bases between the two ends. Germline V gives CDR1 SGHTA, CDR2 FQGNSA. CDR3 sequence: CASSLMEGSYNEQFF. As DNA, the CDR3 is TGTGCCAGCAGCTTAATGGAGGGTTCCTACAATGAGCAGTTCTTC.

The V gene is TRBV2, the J gene TRBJ1-2; 8 positions match TRBD1. V lost 3 bases, J lost 9 bases, and 9 bases stayed unmatched. This CDR3 has 14 residues. The germline CDR1 and CDR2 sequences are SNHLY and FYNNEI. Here the CDR3 DNA reads TGTGCCAGCAGTGATGGGACAGGACCATGTAGCTACACCTTC. It translates to CASSDGTGPCSYTF.

V gene TRBV27 combines with J gene TRBJ1-1; D gene uncertain. Trimming removed 3 bases from V and 3 bases from J, with 8 bases in between. CDR3 length equals 13 residues. CDR1 is MNHEY, CDR2 SMNVEV, per germline (reference sequence). CDR3 loop: CASSFEGDTEAFF. The CDR3, as DNA: TGTGCCAGCAGTTTCGAGGGCGACACTGAAGCTTTCTTT.

This chain uses TRBV7-6 with TRBJ2-5; 12 bases are shared with TRBD2. Germline CDR1 SGHVS, CDR2 FNYEAQ. The V segment lost 4 bases and the J segment 7 bases; nucleotides outside the gene matches: 4. The CDR3 has 14 residues. CDR3 in amino acids: CASSSSGGAGTQYF. Written as DNA, the CDR3 is TGTGCCAGCAGCTCTAGCGGGGGGGCTGGGACCCAGTACTTC.

This chain joins TRBV30 and TRBJ2-5; TRBD2 matches 9 bases. The CDR3 loop spans 13 amino acids. Germline values: CDR1 GTSNPN, CDR2 SVGIG (reference sequence). Trimming took 5 bases from V and 7 from J; bases not matched to a gene: 8. CDR3 in amino acids: CAWSTSGKGTQYF. CDR3 DNA: TGTGCCTGGTCGACTAGCGGAAAAGGGACCCAGTACTTC.

The chain combines TRBV4-1 with TRBJ1-1; D not certain. The CDR3 totals 14 residues. Germline V gene data show CDR1 as MGHRA and CDR2 as YSYEKL. V was clipped by 1 base and J by 1 base, with 7 bases between them. The CDR3 region is CASSQAAENTEAFF. The CDR3 nucleotides read TGCGCCAGCAGCCAAGCGGCGGAGAACACTGAAGCTTTCTTT.

The chain uses TRBV19 and TRBJ2-1, with TRBD2 matching over 8 bases. In germline, CDR1 is LNHDA, CDR2 SQIVND (reference sequence). CDR3 size: 16 residues. V shed 3 bases and J 7 bases; nucleotides not matched to a gene: 11. This CDR3 reads CASSMGAGVLVNEQFF. In DNA, the CDR3 is TGTGCCAGTAGTATGGGAGCGGGAGTGCTCGTAAATGAGCAGTTCTTC.

This chain links TRBV7-3 with TRBJ2-2; TRBD2 matches at 9 bases. Germline loops: CDR1 SGHTA, CDR2 FQGTGA. The CDR3 length is 16 residues. Trimming cost V 3 bases and J 4 bases; bases outside gene matches: 6. CDR3 nucleotides: TGTGCCAGCAGCTTTGATCCTAGCGGGGTCACCGGGGAGCTGTTTTTT. Translation: CASSFDPSGVTGELFF.

This clone was picked up a small number of times. In the same sample, other DNA sequences code for this CDR3. V gene TRBV5-1 combines with J gene TRBJ2-3, with a tentative D call TRBD2 (5 bases). The germline V gene encodes CDR1 SGHRS and CDR2 YFSETQ. Between the trimmed V and J ends, which lost 3 bases and 1 base, there was a span of 9 bases. The CDR3 contains 14 residues. The CDR3 sequence is CASSSGLGTDTQYF. CDR3 nucleotide sequence: TGCGCCAGCAGCTCTGGACTCGGCACAGATACGCAGTATTTT.

The V call is TRBV9, the J call TRBJ1-2, with 7 bases lining up with TRBD1. Germline V gives CDR1 SGDLS, CDR2 YYNGEE. Trimming took 0 bases from V and 7 from J; bases not matched to a gene: 9. The CDR3 is 15 amino acids. Here the CDR3 reads CASSVGSDRAGGYTF. CDR3 sequence (DNA): TGTGCCAGCAGCGTAGGTTCCGACAGGGCTGGTGGCTACACCTTC.

The table lists this clone with a few counts. V and J are TRBV27 and TRBJ2-3, with unresolved D. The CDR3 spans 11 residues. V was pared by 3 bases and J by 6 bases, with 4 bases between. Germline CDR1 MNHEY, CDR2 SMNVEV (reference sequence). The CDR3 reads CASSFGDTQYF. In DNA, the CDR3 is TGTGCCAGCAGTTTCGGGGATACGCAGTATTTT.